This entry lists 18 T cell receptor beta chains sequenced from one sample in a study of blood T cell repertoires in COVID-19. The data were produced by immunoSEQ multiplex PCR, yet TCRdb's version contains in-frame clones alone and is incomplete. The table records around 400,000 clones, around 87% of them present only once. The sequenced sample consisted of peripheral blood. All receptors come from a woman aged 60-75 years with COVID-19, enrolled during active disease.

The sample holds one count of this clone. The chain uses TRBV5-4 and TRBJ2-5, with a tentative D call TRBD2 (6 bases). The CDR3 is made up of 15 amino acids. CDR1 is SGHNT, CDR2 YYREEE, per germline (reference sequence). With 2 bases removed from V and 2 bases from J, the gap between germline ends came to 13 bases. This chain's CDR3 is CASSFGGARQETQYF. The CDR3 DNA reads TGTGCCAGCAGCTTTGGCGGGGCCCGGCAAGAGACCCAGTACTTC.

A note on this clone: The sample has other DNA sequences that encode this CDR3 too. The V call is TRBV19, the J call TRBJ2-3, with TRBD2 matching over 10 bases. Germline CDR1 LNHDA, CDR2 SQIVND (reference sequence). V shed 3 bases, J shed 2 bases, and the junction held 2 bases outside the gene matches. This CDR3 contains 15 residues. The CDR3: CASSISGGTTDTQYF. The CDR3 DNA sequence: TGTGCCAGTAGTATTAGCGGGGGGACCACAGATACGCAGTATTTT.

This clone was seen once. The chain couples TRBV2 to TRBJ1-5; a weak D match, TRBD1 (6 bases). V was trimmed by 5 bases and J by 4 bases, leaving 15 bases between them. The germline V gene has CDR1 SNHLY and CDR2 FYNNEI. The CDR3 is 15 residues long. The CDR3 DNA follows: TGTGCCAGCAGTTCCTCCCGGACAGTAAATCAGCCCCAGCATTTT. Amino acids: CASSSSRTVNQPQHF.

The chain couples TRBV27 to TRBJ2-7; D is perhaps TRBD2 (6 bases). This CDR3 is 16 amino acids long. The V end was cut by 5 bases, the J end by 0 bases, with 17 bases between. Germline V CDR1 and CDR2: MNHEY, SMNVEV (reference sequence). CDR3 loop: CASSPRGPGSSYEQYF. CDR3 nucleotide sequence: TGTGCCAGCAGTCCTAGAGGACCCGGGAGCTCCTACGAGCAGTACTTC.

V usage is TRBV19 and J usage is TRBJ1-2, with 8 bases that match TRBD1. The CDR3 extends over 14 amino acids. In germline, CDR1 is LNHDA, CDR2 SQIVND (reference sequence). J was trimmed by 4 bases and V by 9 bases; bases with no gene match: 10. CDR3 in DNA: TGTGCCAGCCGGGGGACAGGCAAGAGCTATGGCTACACCTTC. The encoded protein is CASRGTGKSYGYTF. Filled out from reference TRBV19 and TRBJ1-2, the complete variable domain reads DGGITQSPKYLFRKEGQNVTLSCEQNLNHDAMYWYRQDPGQGLRLIYYSQIVNDFQKGDIAEGYSVSREKKESFPLTVTSAQKNPTAFYLCASRGTGKSYGYTFGSGTRLTVV.

Concerning this clone: It is unclear where the CDR3 begins or ends on the DNA, so no DNA is shown, and the CDR3 is as TCRdb lists it. The V gene is TRBV7-9, the J gene TRBJ2-2; no DNA check was done on the table's D call, TRBD1. The CDR3 comprises 15 residues, both ends counted. Germline V gene lookup returns CDR1 SEHNR and CDR2 FQNEAQ (reference sequence). This chain's CDR3 is CASILGTANTGELFF.

This clone was recorded once. The same CDR3 also results from other DNA sequences found in this sample. V gene TRBV11-2 combines with J gene TRBJ2-5; no reliable D call. The V and J ends lost 1 base and 4 bases respectively, with 7 bases between them. Per germline, CDR1 SGHAT and CDR2 FQNNGV. The CDR3 is made up of 13 amino acids. The CDR3, as DNA: TGTGCCAGCAGCTTAGCCCGAGGAGAGACCCAGTACTTC. Protein sequence: CASSLARGETQYF.

The chain joins TRBV5-1 to TRBJ1-5, with 8 bases identical to TRBD1. With V trimmed by 0 bases and J by 7 bases, 9 bases remained unmatched. The CDR3 spans 16 residues. Germline V gene sequence: CDR1 SGHRS, CDR2 YFSETQ. CDR3 bases: TGCGCCAGCAGCTTGGGGGAGACAGGGGCAGGACAGCCCCAGCATTTT. It codes for CASSLGETGAGQPQHF. Full variable domain (remainder filled in from reference TRBV5-1 and TRBJ1-5): KAGVTQTPRYLIKTRGQQVTLSCSPISGHRSVSWYQQTPGQGLQFLFEYFSETQRNKGNFPGRFSGRQFSNSRSEMNVSTLELGDSALYLCASSLGETGAGQPQHFGDGTRLSIL.

The V gene is TRBV5-1, the J gene TRBJ1-1, with a weak D call TRBD1 (6 bases). The germline V gene has CDR1 SGHRS and CDR2 YFSETQ. Trimming removed 5 bases at V and 0 bases at J, with 11 bases between. The CDR3 runs 14 residues. This chain's CDR3 is CASSWDMMNTEAFF. In nucleotides, the CDR3 is TGCGCCAGCAGTTGGGACATGATGAACACTGAAGCTTTCTTT.

The CDR3 loop reads CASSPRSGAEEKLFF. In nucleotides, the CDR3 is TGTGCCAGTAGTCCCCGCTCCGGAGCAGAAGAAAAACTGTTTTTT. This rearrangement joins TRBV19 to TRBJ1-4, with no clear D. The germline V gene has CDR1 LNHDA and CDR2 SQIVND (reference sequence). V dropped 5 bases and J dropped 8 bases, with 18 bases sitting between them. This CDR3 is built from 15 residues.

The table lists this clone with a few counts. The CDR3 loop reads CASSFTGDQPQHF. The CDR3 bases are TGTGCCAGCAGCTTTACAGGGGATCAGCCCCAGCATTTT. This sequence joins TRBV5-5 and TRBJ1-5, with TRBD1 identical over 7 bases. Germline V gene lookup returns CDR1 SGHKS and CDR2 YYEKEE (reference sequence). This CDR3 has 13 amino acids. V shed 2 bases, J shed 5 bases, and the junction held 1 base outside the gene matches.

The V gene is TRBV3-1 (or the pseudogene TRBV3-2), the J gene TRBJ1-4; TRBD1 is a possible D gene (5 bases). The CDR3 length is 14 residues. The germline gives CDR1 LGHDT, CDR2 YNNKEL (reference sequence). The V gene lost 4 bases and the J gene lost 8 bases, with 14 bases spanning the gap. CDR3 nucleotide sequence: TGTGCCAGCAGCCCCCCTGGGGGGGTGGAAAAACTGTTTTTT. Translating it yields CASSPPGGVEKLFF.

This clone appeared once. The rearrangement joins TRBV7-2 to TRBJ2-7; 10 bases match TRBD2. CDR1 and CDR2 (germline): SGHTA, FQGNSA. The V and J ends lost 2 bases and 0 bases, in that order; junction bases with no gene match: 4. The CDR3 contains 16 residues. This chain's CDR3 is CASSLPLAGSSYEQYF. In nucleotides, the CDR3 is TGTGCCAGCAGCTTACCACTAGCGGGGAGCTCCTACGAGCAGTACTTC. Complete variable domain (other parts from reference TRBV7-2 and TRBJ2-7): GAGVSQSPSNKVTEKGKDVELRCDPISGHTALYWYRQSLGQGLEFLIYFQGNSAPDKSGLPSDRFSAERTGGSVSTLTIQRTQQEDSAVYLCASSLPLAGSSYEQYFGPGTRLTVT.

The chain carries TRBV11-1 and TRBJ2-3; D might be TRBD1 (6 bases). Trimming removed 0 bases at V and 2 bases at J, with 12 bases between. The CDR3 is 16 residues long. Germline V CDR1 and CDR2: SGHAT, FQDESV (reference sequence). The CDR3, as DNA: TGTGCCAGCAGCTTAGCAGCGACAGGATCCACAGATACGCAGTATTTT. Its protein is CASSLAATGSTDTQYF.

The chain recombines TRBV14 with TRBJ1-1; 10 bases align to TRBD1. Germline CDR1 is SGHDN and CDR2 is FVKESK. V shed 7 bases and J 4 bases; nucleotides not matched to a gene: 3. The CDR3 contains 13 residues. The CDR3 DNA reads TGTGCCAGCAAGGGACAGGGGACCACTGAAGCTTTCTTT. Amino acids: CASKGQGTTEAFF.

V usage is TRBV5-6 and J usage is TRBJ2-2; D call uncertain. This CDR3 spans 12 amino acids. With 4 bases removed from V and 6 bases from J, the gap between germline ends came to 7 bases. Per germline, CDR1 SGHDT and CDR2 YYEEEE. As DNA, the CDR3 is TGTGCCAGCAGCCATCAATCCGGGGAGCTGTTTTTT. Translating gives CASSHQSGELFF.

The chain employs TRBV25-1 and TRBJ2-7; TRBD2 matches 10 bases. Germline CDR1 reads MGHDK; CDR2 reads SYGVNS. The CDR3 runs to 14 residues. The ends lost 5 bases at V and 2 bases at J; junction bases unmatched: 3. As DNA, the CDR3 is TGTGCCAGCAGTTCTAGCGGGGGAACCTACGAGCAGTACTTC. Encoded protein: CASSSSGGTYEQYF.

The rearrangement links TRBV11-2 to TRBJ2-3; perhaps TRBD2 as D (5 bases). CDR3 length equals 14 residues. Trimming shortened V by 8 bases and J by 7 bases, and 19 bases separated the two germline ends. The germline gives CDR1 SGHAT, CDR2 FQNNGV. The CDR3 DNA follows: TGTGCCAGCGTACCCGCCCCGGGGTGGAATACGCAGTATTTT. Translating gives CASVPAPGWNTQYF. The whole variable domain, remainder taken from reference TRBV11-2 and TRBJ2-3, is EAGVAQSPRYKIIEKRQSVAFWCNPISGHATLYWYQQILGQGPKLLIQFQNNGVVDDSQLPKDRFSAERLKGVDSTLKIQPAKLEDSAVYLCASVPAPGWNTQYFGPGTRLTVL.